These 7 T cell receptor beta chains originate from one sample sequenced in a study of control samples from healthy donors and cancer patients. Profiling relied on immunoSEQ multiplex PCR, and the TCRdb table lists in-frame clones only, not all of them. The data hold roughly 150,000 clones, with 88% observed a single time. Sequencing was carried out using blood. These receptors all stem from a man aged 18-30 years in good health.

DNA of the CDR3: TGTGCCAGCAGTGCCCTGACAGGGAAGTCTTACGAGCAGTACTTC. Translation: CASSALTGKSYEQYF. The rearrangement joins TRBV27 to TRBJ2-7; 7 bases line up with TRBD1. V trimming: 5 bases; J trimming: 4 bases; junction bases outside the gene matches: 11. Germline CDR1 is MNHEY and CDR2 is SMNVEV (reference sequence). There are 15 residues in the CDR3.

The chain has TRBV5-5 and TRBJ2-7; D perhaps matches TRBD1 (5 bases). The CDR3 is made up of 14 amino acids. Germline V gene lookup returns CDR1 SGHKS and CDR2 YYEKEE (reference sequence). V lost 4 bases and J 5 bases, leaving 16 bases between the germline ends. CDR3 DNA: TGTGCCAGCAGCCCTCCGACCAGGGTCCACGAGCAGTACTTC. This translates into CASSPPTRVHEQYF. The full variable domain, in which reference TRBV5-5 and TRBJ2-7 provide the parts outside the CDR3, is DAGVTQSPTHLIKTRGQQVTLRCSPISGHKSVSWYQQVLGQGPQFIFQYYEKEERGRGNFPDRFSARQFPNYSSELNVNALLLGDSALYLCASSPPTRVHEQYFGPGTRLTVT.

This clone turned up a few times. This chain links TRBV2 with TRBJ2-6; 10 bases line up with TRBD1. The CDR3 totals 19 residues. Germline V gene lookup returns CDR1 SNHLY and CDR2 FYNNEI. J gave up 0 bases and V 7 bases, and 12 bases lay outside the gene matches. As DNA, the CDR3 is TGTGCCAGCAAAAGGCTACCGGGACAGGGGACCTCTGGGGCCAACGTCCTGACTTTC. This encodes CASKRLPGQGTSGANVLTF.

This chain joins TRBV7-9 and TRBJ2-1; the D is unclear. Germline V lookup: CDR1 SEHNR, CDR2 FQNEAQ (reference sequence). Trimming removed 4 bases from V and 12 bases from J, with 10 bases in between. The CDR3 spans 11 residues. The CDR3, as DNA: TGTGCCAGCAGCTCCGGGCCGCGGCAGTTCTTC. The encoded protein is CASSSGPRQFF.

The J gene is TRBJ1-2, the V gene TRBV18; 8 nucleotides agree with TRBD1. The germline V gene encodes CDR1 KGHSH and CDR2 LQKENI. The V gene end was trimmed by 3 bases and the J gene end by 3 bases; junction bases not matched to a gene: 6. The CDR3 extends over 15 amino acids. The CDR3 DNA sequence: TGTGCCAGCTCACCCGGGACAGGCGACCACTATGGCTACACCTTC. Encoded protein: CASSPGTGDHYGYTF.

The chain carries TRBV2 and TRBJ2-3, with TRBD2 matching over 11 bases. V trimming: 1 base; J trimming: 4 bases; junction bases outside the gene matches: 16. CDR3 length: 20 residues. Per germline, CDR1 SNHLY and CDR2 FYNNEI. CDR3 in DNA: TGTGCCAGCAGTGAAGAATTTATAGCGGGGGGGGATCCAACCGCAGATACGCAGTATTTT. Its protein is CASSEEFIAGGDPTADTQYF.

V is TRBV28 and J is TRBJ1-2; 12 bases align to TRBD1. J gave up 4 bases and V 4 bases, and 10 bases lay outside the gene matches. Germline V gives CDR1 MDHEN, CDR2 SYDVKM. CDR3 length equals 17 residues. CDR3 coding DNA: TGTGCCAGCAGTTCCTCCGTTCCGGGACAGGGGGCCTATGGCTACACCTTC. Translation gives CASSSSVPGQGAYGYTF.